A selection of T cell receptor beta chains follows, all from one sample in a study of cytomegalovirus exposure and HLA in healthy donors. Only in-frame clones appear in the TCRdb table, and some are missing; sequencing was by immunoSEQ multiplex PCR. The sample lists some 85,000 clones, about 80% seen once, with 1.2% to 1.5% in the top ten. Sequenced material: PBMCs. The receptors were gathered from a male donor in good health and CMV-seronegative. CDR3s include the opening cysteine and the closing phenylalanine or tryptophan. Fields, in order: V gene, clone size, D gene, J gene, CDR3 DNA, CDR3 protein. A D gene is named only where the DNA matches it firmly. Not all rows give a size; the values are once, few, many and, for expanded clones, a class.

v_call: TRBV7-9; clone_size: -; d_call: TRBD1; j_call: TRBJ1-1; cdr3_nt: TGTGCCAGCAGCCTTACCTTTAGACAGGGGATGAACACTGAAGCTTTCTTT; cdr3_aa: CASSLTFRQGMNTEAFF
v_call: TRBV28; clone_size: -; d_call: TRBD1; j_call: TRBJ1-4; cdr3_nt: TGTGCCAGCAGTTTTGGGACAGCTCGATCACTGTTTTTT; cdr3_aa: CASSFGTARSLFF
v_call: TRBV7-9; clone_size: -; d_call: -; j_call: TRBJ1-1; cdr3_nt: TGTGCCAGCAGCTTAGTGCGAACAGCGGGCACTGAAGCTTTCTTT; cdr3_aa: CASSLVRTAGTEAFF
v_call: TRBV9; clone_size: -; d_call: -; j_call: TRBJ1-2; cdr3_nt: TGTGCCAGCAGTCAGGGCAGGGGTGACTATGGCTACACCTTC; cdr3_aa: CASSQGRGDYGYTF
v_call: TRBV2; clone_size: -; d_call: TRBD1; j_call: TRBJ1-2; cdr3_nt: TGTGCCAGCAGCCTTGACAGGGCGTACACCTTC; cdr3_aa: CASSLDRAYTF
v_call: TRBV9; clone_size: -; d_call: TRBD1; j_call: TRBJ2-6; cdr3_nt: TGTGCCAGCAGCGTAGCTAAGGACAGGGCCGTCCCTCCTTACTTTTTCTCTGGGGCCAACGTCCTGACTTTC; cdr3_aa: CASSVAKDRAVPPYFFSGANVLTF
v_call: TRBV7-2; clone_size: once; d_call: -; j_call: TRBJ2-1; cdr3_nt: TGTGCCAGCAGCCGACGGGATGTCAATGAGCAGTTCTTC; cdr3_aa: CASSRRDVNEQFF
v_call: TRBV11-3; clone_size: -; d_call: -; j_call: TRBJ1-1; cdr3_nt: TGTGCCAGCAGCTTTAACAGGGACACTGAAGCTTTCTTT; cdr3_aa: CASSFNRDTEAFF
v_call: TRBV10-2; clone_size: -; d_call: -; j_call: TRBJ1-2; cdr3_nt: TGCGCCAGCAGTGGCCAGGGAGGCGGCTACACCTTC; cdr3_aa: CASSGQGGGYTF
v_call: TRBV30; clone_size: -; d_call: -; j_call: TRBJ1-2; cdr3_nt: TGTGCCTGGAGTATGAACAGGGATGGCTACACCTTC; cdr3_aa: CAWSMNRDGYTF
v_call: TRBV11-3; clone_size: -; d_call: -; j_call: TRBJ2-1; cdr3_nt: TGTGCCAGCAGCTTGATTCCAGGTGACGAGCAGTTCTTC; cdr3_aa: CASSLIPGDEQFF
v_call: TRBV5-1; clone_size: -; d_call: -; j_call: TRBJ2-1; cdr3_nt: TGCGCCAGCAGCTTGGGACTATCCGACGAGCAGTTCTTC; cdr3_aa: CASSLGLSDEQFF
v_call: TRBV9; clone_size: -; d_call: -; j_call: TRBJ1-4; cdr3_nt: TGTGCCAGCAGCGCGTCAGGGGAGGGAAAACTGTTTTTT; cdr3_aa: CASSASGEGKLFF
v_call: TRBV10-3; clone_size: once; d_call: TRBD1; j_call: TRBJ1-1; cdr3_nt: TGTGCCATCACGAAACAGGGGGAGGGAAGCACTGAAGCTTTCTTT; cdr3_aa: CAITKQGEGSTEAFF
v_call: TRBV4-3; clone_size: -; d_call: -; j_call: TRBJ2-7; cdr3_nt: TGCGCCAGCAGCCCTCGACAGGTGTACGACGAGCAGTACTTC; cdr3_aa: CASSPRQVYDEQYF
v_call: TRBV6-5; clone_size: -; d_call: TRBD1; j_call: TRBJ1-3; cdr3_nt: TGTGCCAGCAGTTCCCCGGACAGGGCTGGAAACACCATATATTTT; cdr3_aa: CASSSPDRAGNTIYF
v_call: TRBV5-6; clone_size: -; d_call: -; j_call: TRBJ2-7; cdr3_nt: TGTGCCAGCAGCCCGACAGGAAACCCCTACGAGCAGTACTTC; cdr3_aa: CASSPTGNPYEQYF
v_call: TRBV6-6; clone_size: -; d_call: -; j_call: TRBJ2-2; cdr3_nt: TGTGCCAGCAGACGAGGCAACACCGGGGAGCTGTTTTTT; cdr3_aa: CASRRGNTGELFF
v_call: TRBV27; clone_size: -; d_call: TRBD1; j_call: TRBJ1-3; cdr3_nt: TGTGCCAGCGGGGGCACAGGGGAGGCTGGAAACACCATATATTTT; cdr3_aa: CASGGTGEAGNTIYF
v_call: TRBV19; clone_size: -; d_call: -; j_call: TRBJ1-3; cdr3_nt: TGTGCCAGTAGTATCTCTCAGGGCGTCCTGCTGCGCTTCTCTGGAAACACCATATATTTT; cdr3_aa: CASSISQGVLLRFSGNTIYF
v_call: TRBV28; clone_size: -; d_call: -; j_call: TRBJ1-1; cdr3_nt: TGTGCCACCAGAATTCCGGGGGGCGTTAATTTATTGTACACTGAAGCTTTCTTT; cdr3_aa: CATRIPGGVNLLYTEAFF
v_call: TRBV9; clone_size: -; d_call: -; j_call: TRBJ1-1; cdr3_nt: TGTGCCAGCAGCCCCATTGCAGGGACTGAAGCTTTCTTT; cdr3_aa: CASSPIAGTEAFF
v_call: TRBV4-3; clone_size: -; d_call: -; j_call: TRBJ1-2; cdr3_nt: TGCGCCAGCAGCCAAGACAATAACTATGGCTACACCTTC; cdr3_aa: CASSQDNNYGYTF
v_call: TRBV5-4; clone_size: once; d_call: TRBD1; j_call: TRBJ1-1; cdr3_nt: TGTGCCAGCAGCGCGACAGGGGACACTGAAGCTTTCTTT; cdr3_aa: CASSATGDTEAFF
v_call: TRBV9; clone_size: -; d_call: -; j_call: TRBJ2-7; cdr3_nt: TGTGCCAGCAGCGTACGGGGAGTCGGAAATTCAGGATTATTCGAGCAGTACTTC; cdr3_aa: CASSVRGVGNSGLFEQYF
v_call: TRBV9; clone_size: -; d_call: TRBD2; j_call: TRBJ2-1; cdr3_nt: TGTGCCAGCAGCGCCGGGGGGGCAAACTACAATGAGCAGTTCTTC; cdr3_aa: CASSAGGANYNEQFF
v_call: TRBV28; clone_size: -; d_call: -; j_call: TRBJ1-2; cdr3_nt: TGTGCCGTCGGGAAGACTAACTATGGCTACACCTTC; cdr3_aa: CAVGKTNYGYTF
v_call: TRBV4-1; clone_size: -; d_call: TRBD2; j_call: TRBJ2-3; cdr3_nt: TGCGCCAGCAGCCAAGGGGGAAGCGGGGGGTTCACAGATACGCAGTATTTT; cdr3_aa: CASSQGGSGGFTDTQYF
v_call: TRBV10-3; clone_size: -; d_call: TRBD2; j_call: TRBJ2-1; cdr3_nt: TGTGCCATCAGGGACCTGGTAGCGGGGAGTCCCAATGAGCAGTTCTTC; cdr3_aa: CAIRDLVAGSPNEQFF
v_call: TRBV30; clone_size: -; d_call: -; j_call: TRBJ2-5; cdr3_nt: TGTGCCTGGTCCCAGGGGGTGGGCGGGGGGCATGCGGAGACCCAGTACTTC; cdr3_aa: CAWSQGVGGGHAETQYF
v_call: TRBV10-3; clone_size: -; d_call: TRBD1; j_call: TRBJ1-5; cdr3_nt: TGTGCCATCAGTGAGAGGACAGGGGAACAGCCCCAGCATTTT; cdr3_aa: CAISERTGEQPQHF
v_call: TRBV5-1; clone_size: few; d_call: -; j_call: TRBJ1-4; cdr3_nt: TGCGCCAGCAGCATTACGACCGGGACTGGTAATGAAAAACTGTTTTTT; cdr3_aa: CASSITTGTGNEKLFF
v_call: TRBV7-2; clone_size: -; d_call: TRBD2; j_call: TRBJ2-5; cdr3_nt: TGTGCCAGCAGCTCAAAGCGGGGAGGATGGGAGACCCAGTACTTC; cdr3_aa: CASSSKRGGWETQYF
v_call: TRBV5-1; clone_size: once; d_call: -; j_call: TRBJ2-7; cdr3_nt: TGCGCCAGCAGCTTATGGGGACTGGTCGACGAGCAGTACTTC; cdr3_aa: CASSLWGLVDEQYF
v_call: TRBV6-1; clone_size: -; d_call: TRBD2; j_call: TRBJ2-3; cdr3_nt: TGTGCCAGCAGTGATACCCTACTAGCGGGGACAGATACGCAGTATTTT; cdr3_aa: CASSDTLLAGTDTQYF
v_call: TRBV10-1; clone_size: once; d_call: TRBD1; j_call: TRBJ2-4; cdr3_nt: TGCGCGTCCGACAGGGTCGTAGCCAAAAACATTCAGTACTTC; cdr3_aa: CASDRVVAKNIQYF
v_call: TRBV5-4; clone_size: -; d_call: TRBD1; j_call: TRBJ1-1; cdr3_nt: TGTGCCAGCAGCTTTCCGGGACAGGGGTTGACTGAAGCTTTCTTT; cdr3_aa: CASSFPGQGLTEAFF
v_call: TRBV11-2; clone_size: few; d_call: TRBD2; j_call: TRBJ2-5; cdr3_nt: TGTGCCAGCAGCTCCCCTTGGGGGAGGGAAGAGACCCAGTACTTC; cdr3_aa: CASSSPWGREETQYF
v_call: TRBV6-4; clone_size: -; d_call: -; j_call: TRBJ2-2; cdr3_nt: TGTGCCAGCAGTGACTCGGCCCTCTACACCGGGGAGCTGTTTTTT; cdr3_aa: CASSDSALYTGELFF
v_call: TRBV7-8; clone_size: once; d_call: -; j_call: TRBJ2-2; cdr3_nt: TGTGCCAGCAGTTTTCGGGAAACCGGGGAGCTGTTTTTT; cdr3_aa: CASSFRETGELFF